This T cell receptor (beta chain) was found in a study of blood T cell repertoires in COVID-19 (dated by TCRdb to about 2020). Notes on the research overall: The collaborator samples originated in the United States, Italy and Spain and spanned the acute and convalescent phases of COVID-19. The prospective study material was composed of cDNA or gDNA derived from T cells, B-cell-depleted T cells, or PBMCs. Subjects who had been exposed to COVID-19, were actively infected with it, or had recovered from it provided the deeply sampled blood TCRbeta repertoires that made up the dataset. The repertoires were released in a freely available public database intended as a resource for research on the immune response to SARS-CoV-2. The samples were drawn from the first 160 participants of the ongoing ImmuneRACE study and from some 1,300 subjects provided by 6 global collaborators. Nearly every sample came with metadata listing a de-identified subject ID, COVID-19 status, age in years and sex. Where available, HLA class I and class II types were taken from metadata supplied by the sample provider and were not determined by assay-based typing.

Comment on this clone: Its antigen remains undetermined. The record has no base qualities; no much larger clone is one base away.

The immunoSEQ Assay, a bias-controlled multiplex PCR, was used to amplify TCRbeta CDR3 regions from genomic DNA. The authors' pipeline ran thus. The number of nucleated cells in each sample was estimated from the amplification of reference gene primers within the assay. To quantify the absolute abundance of each unique TCRbeta CDR3 rearrangement, sequence reads were collapsed and filtered. For each sample, productive Simpson clonality was calculated as the square root of Simpson's diversity index across productive rearrangements. The clones in this table, taken by TCRdb from immuneACCESS, are in-frame only. Not every clone is retained; where verified, under half of the shortfall comes from an unresolved V gene, and the cause of the rest is unknown. The V and J calls and clone size were taken over from that table, and D and trimming were inferred from the DNA. In all, the sample holds about 440,000 clones, and around 89% of those were seen once. The ten top clones hold roughly 4% of the sample.

V gives up 3 bases and J gives up 5 bases, and the segment between their germline ends measures 12 bases. The CDR3 goes from the cysteine to the phenylalanine over 14 residues. Solely the CDR3 DNA is kept, with 42 bases framed from the first base. Looking up the germline V gene yields CDR1 SGHTA and CDR2 FQGTGA. Study-wide conclusions, independent of this receptor: The amount of clinical and demographic metadata varied by source and participant and was provided uncurated.

Whole blood was collected in K2EDTA tubes by collaborating institutions according to the institutions' own protocols. For TCRbeta analysis, collaborators shipped samples in one of three forms: frozen whole blood, isolated PBMCs, or DNA extracted from either of those sample types. Recombination joined TRBV7-3 with TRBJ2-3; a tentative D match to TRBD1 spans 6 bases. The source material was peripheral blood. The receptor was isolated from a woman younger than 45 with acute or convalescent COVID-19. This receptor has the CDR3 CASSFRTGKDTQYF. The sequenced DNA: TGTGCCAGCAGCTTTCGTACAGGGAAAGATACGCAGTATTTT.